Each of the 16 T cell receptor beta chains below was sequenced from the same sample in a study of blood T cell repertoires in COVID-19. This table comes from immunoSEQ multiplex PCR, and its TCRdb copy is limited to in-frame clones, with some not included. The profile covers about 430,000 clones, with around 87% appearing a single time and around 1.1% taken by the ten largest. Sequencing was done on a sample of PBMCs or T cells enriched from blood (not recorded which). Receptor source: a young man who had recovered from COVID-19.

In its sample, this clone was seen once. This chain connects TRBV25-1 to TRBJ2-2; TRBD1 aligns across 7 bases. Trimming took 6 bases from V and 3 from J; bases not matched to a gene: 4. Germline V gene sequence: CDR1 MGHDK, CDR2 SYGVNS. CDR3 length: 14 residues. The CDR3 sequence is CASSQTGDTGELFF. In DNA form, the CDR3 reads TGTGCCAGCAGCCAAACAGGGGACACCGGGGAGCTGTTTTTT. The whole variable domain, filled in from reference TRBV25-1 and TRBJ2-2, reads EADIYQTPRYLVIGTGKKITLECSQTMGHDKMYWYQQDPGMELHLIHYSYGVNSTEKGDLSSESTVSRIRTEHFPLTLESARPSHTSQYLCASSQTGDTGELFFGEGSRLTVL.

This chain connects TRBV9 to TRBJ2-5, with D unresolved. The germline gives CDR1 SGDLS, CDR2 YYNGEE. The CDR3 runs 15 residues. V lost 2 bases and J 0 bases, leaving 11 bases between the germline ends. The CDR3 DNA reads as TGTGCCAGCAGCGTCCAGCCCGGGTACCAAGAGACCCAGTACTTC. It codes for CASSVQPGYQETQYF.

CDR3 coding DNA: TGTGCCAGCAGCCCTGGACAGGGAAAGGGACAGCCCCAGCATTTT. It specifies CASSPGQGKGQPQHF. The V gene is TRBV7-2, the J gene TRBJ1-5, with 8 positions matching TRBD1. The CDR3 sequence is 15 residues long. Losses at the gene ends were 5 bases for V and 7 bases for J; bases not matched to a gene: 10. Looked up from germline, CDR1 is SGHTA and CDR2 is FQGNSA. Full variable domain (outside the CDR3, taken from reference TRBV7-2 and TRBJ1-5): GAGVSQSPSNKVTEKGKDVELRCDPISGHTALYWYRQSLGQGLEFLIYFQGNSAPDKSGLPSDRFSAERTGGSVSTLTIQRTQQEDSAVYLCASSPGQGKGQPQHFGDGTRLSIL.

V usage is TRBV7-9 and J usage is TRBJ2-1, with 11 bases fitting TRBD2. The junction had 7 bases not matched to a gene; V was cut back by 2 bases and J by 7 bases. Germline CDR1 reads SEHNR; CDR2 reads FQNEAQ (reference sequence). The CDR3 contains 16 residues. The CDR3 loop reads CASSLSSSGRFNEQFF. CDR3 nucleotides: TGTGCCAGCAGCTTATCATCTAGCGGGAGGTTTAATGAGCAGTTCTTC.

The chain couples TRBV7-9 to TRBJ2-3, with 7 positions matching TRBD1. Trimming at V came to 3 bases and at J to 2 bases, leaving 5 bases not matched to a gene. CDR1 is SEHNR, CDR2 FQNEAQ, per germline (reference sequence). CDR3 length: 15 amino acids. The CDR3 here is CASSLYRGSTDTQYF. In nucleotides, the CDR3 is TGTGCCAGCAGCTTGTACAGGGGTTCCACAGATACGCAGTATTTT.

The rearrangement joins TRBV6-5 to TRBJ2-4, with D perhaps TRBD1 (6 bases). The CDR3 extends over 14 amino acids. Germline values: CDR1 MNHEY, CDR2 SVGAGI. Trimming cost V 5 bases and J 6 bases, with 14 bases left between them. The DNA of the CDR3 is TGTGCCAGCAGTAGTGGGGGCGTCAGAAACATTCAGTACTTC. Protein: CASSSGGVRNIQYF.

The J gene is TRBJ2-5, the V gene TRBV30; tentatively, D is TRBD1 (5 bases). V was trimmed by 0 bases and J by 5 bases, leaving 13 bases between them. CDR1 is GTSNPN, CDR2 SVGIG, per germline (reference sequence). There are 14 residues in the CDR3. The CDR3 DNA is TGTGCCTGGAGTGTAATAAAGGGGCAGGAGACCCAGTACTTC. This sequence encodes CAWSVIKGQETQYF. The whole variable domain, filled in from reference TRBV30 and TRBJ2-5, reads SQTIHQWPATLVQPVGSPLSLECTVEGTSNPNLYWYRQAAGRGLQLLFYSVGIGQISSEVPQNLSASRPQDRQFILSSKKLLLSDSGFYLCAWSVIKGQETQYFGPGTRLLVL.

Points on this clone: This CDR3 is also generated by other DNA sequences in the sample. V usage is TRBV18 and J usage is TRBJ2-7, with TRBD2 matching 12 bases. CDR3 length: 15 amino acids. Trimming removed 3 bases from V and 0 bases from J; junction bases left unmatched: 0. Per the germline V gene, CDR1 is KGHSH and CDR2 is LQKENI. For the CDR3, the DNA is TGTGCCAGCTCACCGGGACTAGCGGGCTCCTACGAGCAGTACTTC. It codes for CASSPGLAGSYEQYF.

The gene calls are TRBV4-2 and TRBJ2-7; perhaps TRBD2 as D (6 bases). Trimming shortened V by 0 bases and J by 4 bases, and 13 bases separated the two germline ends. The CDR3 consists of 15 residues. Looked up from germline, CDR1 is LGHNA and CDR2 is YNFKEQ. Here the CDR3 DNA reads TGTGCCAGCAGCCAAGATCGTCATGCGGGGTACGAGCAGTACTTC. Translated: CASSQDRHAGYEQYF.

The chain is built from TRBV27 and TRBJ2-1; TRBD2 matches at 8 bases. This CDR3 has 15 residues. J was trimmed by 3 bases and V by 6 bases; bases with no gene match: 7. Germline CDR1 and CDR2: MNHEY and SMNVEV (reference sequence). Written as DNA, the CDR3 is TGTGCCAGCAGCGCTACAGCGGGAGACTACAATGAGCAGTTCTTC. Its translation is CASSATAGDYNEQFF.

The chain couples TRBV5-1 to TRBJ1-1, with a weak D call TRBD1 (5 bases). The germline CDR1 and CDR2 sequences are SGHRS and YFSETQ. The V gene lost 3 bases and the J gene lost 1 base, with 10 bases spanning the gap. The CDR3 loop spans 14 amino acids. The CDR3 region is CASSSLQANTEAFF. The CDR3 DNA reads TGCGCCAGCAGCTCACTACAGGCGAACACTGAAGCTTTCTTT.

As for this clone: Other DNA sequences in the sample encode the same CDR3. The gene calls are TRBV28 and TRBJ2-7, with D possibly TRBD2 on 6 matching bases. Per the germline V gene, CDR1 is MDHEN and CDR2 is SYDVKM. V was cut by 2 bases and J by 7 bases, with 6 bases left in between. The CDR3 is made up of 11 amino acids. CDR3 sequence: CASSLGREQYF. CDR3 bases: TGTGCCAGCAGTTTAGGGAGGGAGCAGTACTTC.

The chain is built from TRBV27 and TRBJ2-3, with a possible D match to TRBD1 (5 bases). Trimming removed 2 bases from V and 7 bases from J, with 10 bases in between. Looked up from germline, CDR1 is MNHEY and CDR2 is SMNVEV (reference sequence). This CDR3 spans 13 amino acids. CDR3 in DNA: TGTGCCAGCAGTTTAGAAGGGGATTATACGCAGTATTTT. Translated: CASSLEGDYTQYF.

This clone has a single count. J is TRBJ2-7 and V is TRBV29-1; TRBD1 aligns across 7 bases. Germline CDR1 SQVTM, CDR2 ANQGSEA. This CDR3 spans 12 amino acids. V shed 7 bases and J 0 bases; nucleotides not matched to a gene: 3. The CDR3 region has the DNA TGCAGCGCCAGGGACAGCTCCTACGAGCAGTACTTC. Residues: CSARDSSYEQYF.

The V and J genes are TRBV9 and TRBJ1-6; D unresolved. The CDR3 runs to 15 residues. With 4 bases removed from V and 5 bases from J, the gap between germline ends came to 13 bases. The germline V gene encodes CDR1 SGDLS and CDR2 YYNGEE. CDR3 DNA sequence: TGTGCCAGCAGCCCTCTAGGTGGTAATAATTCACCCCTCCACTTT. This sequence encodes CASSPLGGNNSPLHF. The variable domain in full, completed from reference TRBV9 and TRBJ1-6, reads DSGVTQTPKHLITATGQRVTLRCSPRSGDLSVYWYQQSLDQGLQFLIQYYNGEERAKGNILERFSAQQFPDLHSELNLSSLELGDSALYFCASSPLGGNNSPLHFGNGTRLTVT.

This sequence joins TRBV28 and TRBJ2-3, with TRBD2 matching 7 bases. Per germline, CDR1 MDHEN and CDR2 SYDVKM. Unmatched junction bases numbered 7, after V lost 4 bases and J lost 0 bases. The CDR3 is made up of 16 amino acids. CDR3 sequence: CASSSLSGASTDTQYF. CDR3 nucleotides: TGTGCCAGCAGTTCCCTCAGCGGGGCTAGCACAGATACGCAGTATTTT.